This T cell receptor (beta chain) was documented in a study of blood T cell repertoires in COVID-19. Study overall: Specimens from acute and convalescent COVID-19 originated in the United States, Italy and Spain. Nucleic acid was either cDNA or gDNA, and it came from T cells, B-cell-depleted T cells, or PBMCs.

Trimming cost V 9 bases and J 1 base, with 18 bases left between them. The CDR3 has 15 residues. CDR1 is MNHEY and CDR2 is SVGAGI in the germline V gene. Data came from immunoSEQ multiplex PCR; TCRdb stores just in-frame clones and leaves some out. The repertoire holds fewer than 20,000 clones, roughly 89% seen once, with about 7.7% in the top ten. The chain is built from TRBV6-5 and TRBJ2-5, with a possible D match to TRBD2 (6 bases). The receptor comes from a human donor in a cohort sampled during active COVID-19. The specimen sequenced was peripheral blood. This CDR3 reads CASYSRDSPQETQYF. The CDR3 nucleotides are TGTGCCAGTTATTCCAGGGACTCCCCCCAAGAGACCCAGTACTTC.